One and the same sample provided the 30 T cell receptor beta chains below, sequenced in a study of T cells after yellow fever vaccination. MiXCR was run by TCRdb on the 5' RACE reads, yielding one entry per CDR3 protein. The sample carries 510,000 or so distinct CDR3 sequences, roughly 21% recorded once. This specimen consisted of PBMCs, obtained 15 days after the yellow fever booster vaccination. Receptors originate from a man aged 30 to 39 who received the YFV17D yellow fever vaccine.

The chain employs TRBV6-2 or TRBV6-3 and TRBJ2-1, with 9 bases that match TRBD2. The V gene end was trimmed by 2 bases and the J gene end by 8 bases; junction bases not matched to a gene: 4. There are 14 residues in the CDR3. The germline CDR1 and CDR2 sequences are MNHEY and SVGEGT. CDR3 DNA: TGTGCCAGCAGTTACGGGGCGGGAGGGGATGAGCAGTTCTTC. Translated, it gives CASSYGAGGDEQFF.

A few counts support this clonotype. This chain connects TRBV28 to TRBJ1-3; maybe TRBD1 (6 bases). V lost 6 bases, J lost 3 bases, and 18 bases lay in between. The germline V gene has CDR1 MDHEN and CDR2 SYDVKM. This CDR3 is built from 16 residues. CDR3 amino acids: CASRSTGRENGNTIYF. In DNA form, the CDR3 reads TGTGCCAGCAGATCGACAGGAAGAGAGAATGGAAACACCATATATTTT.

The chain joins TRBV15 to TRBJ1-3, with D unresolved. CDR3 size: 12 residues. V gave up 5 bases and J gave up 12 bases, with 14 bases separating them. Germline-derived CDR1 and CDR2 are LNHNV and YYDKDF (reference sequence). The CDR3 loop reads CATSLEESLIYF. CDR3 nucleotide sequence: TGTGCCACCAGCTTGGAGGAGTCTCTCATATATTTT.

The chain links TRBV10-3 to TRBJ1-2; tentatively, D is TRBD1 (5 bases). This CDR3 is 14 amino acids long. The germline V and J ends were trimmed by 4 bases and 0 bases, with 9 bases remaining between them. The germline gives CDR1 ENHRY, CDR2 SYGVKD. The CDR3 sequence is CAISVDMSNYGYTF. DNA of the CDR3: TGTGCCATCAGTGTGGACATGTCTAACTATGGCTACACCTTC.

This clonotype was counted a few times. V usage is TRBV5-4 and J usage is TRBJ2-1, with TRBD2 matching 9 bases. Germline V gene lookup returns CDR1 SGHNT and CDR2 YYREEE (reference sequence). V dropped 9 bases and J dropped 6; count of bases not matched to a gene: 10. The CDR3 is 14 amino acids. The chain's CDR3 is CATGSGGRANEQFF. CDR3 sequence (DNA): TGTGCCACTGGGAGTGGCGGGAGGGCCAATGAGCAGTTCTTC.

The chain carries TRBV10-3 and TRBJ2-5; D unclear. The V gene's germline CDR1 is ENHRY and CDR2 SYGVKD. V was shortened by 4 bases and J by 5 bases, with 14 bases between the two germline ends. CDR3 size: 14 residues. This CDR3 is CAISADSSVETQYF. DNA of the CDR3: TGTGCCATCAGTGCGGATAGCTCCGTCGAGACCCAGTACTTC.

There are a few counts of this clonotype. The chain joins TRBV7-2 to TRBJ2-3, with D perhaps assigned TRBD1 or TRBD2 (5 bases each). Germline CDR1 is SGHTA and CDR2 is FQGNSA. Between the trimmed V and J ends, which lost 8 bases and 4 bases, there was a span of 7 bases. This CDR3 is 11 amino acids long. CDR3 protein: CASRGPDTQYF. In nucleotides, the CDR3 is TGTGCCAGCCGGGGCCCAGATACGCAGTATTTT.

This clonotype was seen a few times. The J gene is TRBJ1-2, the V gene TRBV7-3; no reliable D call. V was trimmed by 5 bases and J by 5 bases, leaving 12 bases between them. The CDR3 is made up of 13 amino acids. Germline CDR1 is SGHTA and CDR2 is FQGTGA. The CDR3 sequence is CASSPGPKYGYTF. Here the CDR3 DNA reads TGTGCCAGCAGCCCCGGGCCAAAGTATGGCTACACCTTC.

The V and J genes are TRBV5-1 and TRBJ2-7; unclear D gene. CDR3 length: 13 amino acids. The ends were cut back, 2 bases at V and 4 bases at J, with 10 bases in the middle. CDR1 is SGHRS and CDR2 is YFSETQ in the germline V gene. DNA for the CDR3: TGCGCCAGCAGCTTTGCGGCGATTTACGAGCAGTACTTC. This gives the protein CASSFAAIYEQYF.

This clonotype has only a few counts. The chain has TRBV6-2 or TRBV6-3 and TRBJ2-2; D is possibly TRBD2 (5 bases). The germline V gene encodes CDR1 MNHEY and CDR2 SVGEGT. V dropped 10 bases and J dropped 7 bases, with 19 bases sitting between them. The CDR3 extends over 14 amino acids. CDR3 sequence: CAIRRDGGGGELFF. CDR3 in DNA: TGTGCCATCCGTCGCGACGGAGGTGGCGGGGAGCTGTTTTTT.

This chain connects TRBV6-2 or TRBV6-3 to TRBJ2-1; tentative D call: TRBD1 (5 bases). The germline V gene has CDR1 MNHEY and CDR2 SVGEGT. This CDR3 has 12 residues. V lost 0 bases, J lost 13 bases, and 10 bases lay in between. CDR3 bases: TGTGCCAGCAGTTACTCGACAGAAACCCAGTTCTTC. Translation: CASSYSTETQFF.

The CDR3 here is CASRQTAGANVLTF. CDR3 nucleotide sequence: TGTGCCAGCCGACAGACGGCCGGGGCCAACGTCCTGACTTTC. The V gene is TRBV7-2, the J gene TRBJ2-6; maybe TRBD1 (5 bases). There are 14 residues in the CDR3. The V end lost 8 bases, the J end lost 4 bases, and 12 bases lay between the germline ends. Germline V gives CDR1 SGHTA, CDR2 FQGNSA.

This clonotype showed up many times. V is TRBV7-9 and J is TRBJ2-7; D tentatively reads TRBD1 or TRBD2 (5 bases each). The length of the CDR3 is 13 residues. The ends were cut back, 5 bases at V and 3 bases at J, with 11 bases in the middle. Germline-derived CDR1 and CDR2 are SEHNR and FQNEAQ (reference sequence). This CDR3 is CASSQGTNYEQYF. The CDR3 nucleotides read TGTGCCAGCAGCCAAGGGACCAACTACGAGCAGTACTTC.

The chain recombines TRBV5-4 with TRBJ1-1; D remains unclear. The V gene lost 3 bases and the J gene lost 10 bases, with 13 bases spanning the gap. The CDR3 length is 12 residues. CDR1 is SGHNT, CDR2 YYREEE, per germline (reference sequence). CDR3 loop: CASSSDAWGAFF. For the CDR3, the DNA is TGTGCCAGCAGCTCAGACGCCTGGGGAGCTTTCTTT.

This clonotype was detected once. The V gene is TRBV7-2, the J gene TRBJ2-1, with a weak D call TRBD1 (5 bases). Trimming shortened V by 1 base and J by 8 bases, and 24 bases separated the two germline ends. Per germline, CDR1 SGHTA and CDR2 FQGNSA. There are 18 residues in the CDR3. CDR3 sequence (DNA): TGTGCCAGCAGCTTAGTGGTTAGTGGTGGCAGGGTGAGCTATGAGCAGTTCTTC. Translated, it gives CASSLVVSGGRVSYEQFF.

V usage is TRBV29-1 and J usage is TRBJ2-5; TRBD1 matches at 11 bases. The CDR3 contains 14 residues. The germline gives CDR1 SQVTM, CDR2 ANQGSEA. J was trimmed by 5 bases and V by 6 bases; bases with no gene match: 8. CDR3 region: CSVGQGALTETQYF. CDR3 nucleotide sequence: TGCAGCGTAGGACAGGGGGCGCTTACGGAGACCCAGTACTTC.

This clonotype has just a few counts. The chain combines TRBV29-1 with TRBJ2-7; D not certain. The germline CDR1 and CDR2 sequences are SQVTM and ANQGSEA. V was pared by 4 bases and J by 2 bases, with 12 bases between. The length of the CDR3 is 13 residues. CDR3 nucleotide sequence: TGCAGCGTTGTCGCAGGACCCACCTACGAGCAGTACTTC. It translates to CSVVAGPTYEQYF.

The chain's CDR3 is CASSVSNSQNTIYF. The CDR3 coding sequence is TGTGCCAGCAGCGTTAGTAACAGCCAAAACACCATATATTTT. The chain links TRBV9 to TRBJ1-3; no reliable D call. V dropped 2 bases and J dropped 6 bases, with 12 bases sitting between them. Looked up from germline, CDR1 is SGDLS and CDR2 is YYNGEE. The length of the CDR3 is 14 residues.

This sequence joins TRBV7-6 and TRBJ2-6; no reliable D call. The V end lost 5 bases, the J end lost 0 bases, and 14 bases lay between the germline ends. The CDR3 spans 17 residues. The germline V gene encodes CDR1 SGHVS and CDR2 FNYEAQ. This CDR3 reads CASSTYRPGSGANVLTF. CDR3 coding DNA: TGTGCCAGCAGCACTTACCGACCGGGCTCTGGGGCCAACGTCCTGACTTTC.

In DNA, the CDR3 is TGTGCCAGCTCCACGGGCGTGTTCTCCTACGAGCAGTACTTC. Amino acid sequence: CASSTGVFSYEQYF. The chain employs TRBV6-1 and TRBJ2-7, with D uncertain. This CDR3 has 14 residues. Trimming removed 8 bases from V and 0 bases from J, with 14 bases in between. Germline lookup yields CDR1 MNHNS and CDR2 SASEGT.

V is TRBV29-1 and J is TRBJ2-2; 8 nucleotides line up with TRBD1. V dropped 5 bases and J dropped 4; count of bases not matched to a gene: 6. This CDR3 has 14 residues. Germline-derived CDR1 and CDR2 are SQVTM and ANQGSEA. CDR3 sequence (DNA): TGCAGCGTTTGGGCAGGGGGCCTCACCGGGGAGCTGTTTTTT. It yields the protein CSVWAGGLTGELFF.

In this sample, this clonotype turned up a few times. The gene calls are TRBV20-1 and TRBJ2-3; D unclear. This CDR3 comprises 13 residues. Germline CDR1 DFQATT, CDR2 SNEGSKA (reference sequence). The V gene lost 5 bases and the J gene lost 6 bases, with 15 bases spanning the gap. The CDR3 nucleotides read TGCAGTGCTGCACGACCGCTCGGGGATACGCAGTATTTT. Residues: CSAARPLGDTQYF.

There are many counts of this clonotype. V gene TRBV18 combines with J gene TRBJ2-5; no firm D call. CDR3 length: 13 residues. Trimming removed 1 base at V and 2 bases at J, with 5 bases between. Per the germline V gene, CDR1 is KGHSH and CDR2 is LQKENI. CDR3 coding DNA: TGTGCCAGCTCACCACGACTTCAAGAGACCCAGTACTTC. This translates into CASSPRLQETQYF.

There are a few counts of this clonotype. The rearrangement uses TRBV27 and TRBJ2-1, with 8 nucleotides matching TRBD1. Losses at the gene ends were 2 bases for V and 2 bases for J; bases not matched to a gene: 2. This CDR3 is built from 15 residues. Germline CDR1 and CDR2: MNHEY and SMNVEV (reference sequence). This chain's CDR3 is CASSLKGQAYNEQFF. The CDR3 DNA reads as TGTGCCAGCAGTTTAAAGGGACAGGCCTACAATGAGCAGTTCTTC.

For the CDR3, the DNA is TGTGCCAGCACCCCACTCCACGCGGGCGGCTACACCTTC. Translation: CASTPLHAGGYTF. The chain is built from TRBV7-2 and TRBJ1-2; D call uncertain. Germline V gene data show CDR1 as SGHTA and CDR2 as FQGNSA. The V gene lost 7 bases and the J gene lost 8 bases, with 17 bases spanning the gap. The length of the CDR3 is 13 residues.

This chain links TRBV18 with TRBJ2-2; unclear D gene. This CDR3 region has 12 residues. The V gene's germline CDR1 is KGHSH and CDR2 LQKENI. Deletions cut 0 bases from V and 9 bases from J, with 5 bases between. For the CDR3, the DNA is TGTGCCAGCTCACCACCGGCCCGGGAGCTGTTTTTT. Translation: CASSPPARELFF.

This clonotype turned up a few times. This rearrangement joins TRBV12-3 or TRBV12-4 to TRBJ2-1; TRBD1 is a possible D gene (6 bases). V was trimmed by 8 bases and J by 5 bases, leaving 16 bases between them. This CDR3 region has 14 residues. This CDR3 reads CASSFRGGNNEQFF. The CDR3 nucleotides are TGTGCCAGCTCCTTCAGGGGCGGAAACAATGAGCAGTTCTTC.

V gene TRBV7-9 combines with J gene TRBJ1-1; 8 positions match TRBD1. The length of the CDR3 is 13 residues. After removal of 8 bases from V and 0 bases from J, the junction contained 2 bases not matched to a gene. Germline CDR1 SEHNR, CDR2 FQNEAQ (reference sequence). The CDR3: CASGGQVNTEAFF. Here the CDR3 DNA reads TGTGCCAGCGGGGGACAGGTGAACACTGAAGCTTTCTTT.

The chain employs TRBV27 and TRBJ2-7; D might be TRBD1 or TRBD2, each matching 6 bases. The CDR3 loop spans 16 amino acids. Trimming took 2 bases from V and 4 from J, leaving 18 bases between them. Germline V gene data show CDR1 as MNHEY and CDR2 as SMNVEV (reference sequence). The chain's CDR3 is CASSLTGQFSGYEQYF. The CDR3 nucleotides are TGTGCCAGCAGTTTAACCGGACAGTTTAGCGGATACGAGCAGTACTTC.

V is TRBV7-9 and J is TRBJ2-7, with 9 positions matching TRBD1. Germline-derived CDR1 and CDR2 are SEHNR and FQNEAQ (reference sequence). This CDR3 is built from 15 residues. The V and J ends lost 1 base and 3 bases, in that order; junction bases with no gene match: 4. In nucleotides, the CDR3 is TGTGCCAGCAGCTTAGGGGGACAGGGACGCTACGAGCAGTACTTC. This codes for CASSLGGQGRYEQYF.